This passage covers 5 T cell receptor beta chains from one sample sequenced in a study of cytomegalovirus exposure and HLA in healthy donors. The PCR used 60 Vbeta and 13 Jbeta primers. Sequencing used immunoSEQ multiplex PCR; TCRdb keeps in-frame clones, though not all of them. This sample contains more than 55,000 clones. Sequences were obtained from PBMCs. The source is a woman aged 35 to 49 in good health and CMV-seropositive.

The chain is built from TRBV5-1 and TRBJ2-1, with 9 bases that match TRBD1. Germline V gives CDR1 SGHRS, CDR2 YFSETQ. The CDR3 spans 15 residues. V shed 4 bases, J shed 10 bases, and the junction held 12 bases outside the gene matches. The CDR3 nucleotides are TGCGCCAGCAGCACCGGGACAGGGTCGGGCAGCGAGCAGTTCTTC. It yields the protein CASSTGTGSGSEQFF. Combining the CDR3 with reference TRBV5-1 and TRBJ2-1 gives the whole variable domain KAGVTQTPRYLIKTRGQQVTLSCSPISGHRSVSWYQQTPGQGLQFLFEYFSETQRNKGNFPGRFSGRQFSNSRSEMNVSTLELGDSALYLCASSTGTGSGSEQFFGPGTRLTVL.

The chain joins TRBV6-1 to TRBJ1-2; D remains ambiguous. This CDR3 is built from 15 residues. The germline CDR1 and CDR2 sequences are MNHNS and SASEGT. V was pared by 2 bases and J by 7 bases, with 17 bases between. CDR3 amino acids: CASSEQRPARGGYTF. CDR3 in DNA: TGTGCCAGCAGTGAACAAAGGCCCGCACGGGGTGGCTACACCTTC.

The rearrangement links TRBV28 to TRBJ2-7; the D is unclear. Germline CDR1 is MDHEN and CDR2 is SYDVKM. The V end lost 1 base, the J end lost 3 bases, and 4 bases lay between the germline ends. This CDR3 spans 12 amino acids. The CDR3 DNA sequence: TGTGCCAGCAGTTTATTCGTCTACGAGCAGTACTTC. Residues: CASSLFVYEQYF.

The rearrangement links TRBV15 to TRBJ2-4; possible D gene TRBD1, 5 bases. CDR3 size: 14 residues. In germline, CDR1 is LNHNV, CDR2 YYDKDF (reference sequence). Between the trimmed V and J ends, which lost 4 bases and 4 bases, there was a span of 11 bases. The CDR3 bases are TGTGCCACCAGCAACGGCGACAGAAAAAACATTCAGTACTTC. The encoded protein is CATSNGDRKNIQYF.

The chain is built from TRBV6-5 and TRBJ2-2; the D gene is possibly TRBD2 (5 bases). V lost 5 bases and J 1 base, leaving 5 bases between the germline ends. CDR1 and CDR2 (germline): MNHEY, SVGAGI. This CDR3 contains 13 residues. The CDR3 here is CASSSGNTGELFF. The CDR3 bases are TGTGCCAGCAGTAGCGGGAACACCGGGGAGCTGTTTTTT.